This T cell receptor (beta chain) was sequenced for a study of spatial heterogeneity in lung cancer (dated by TCRdb to the late 2010s). With respect to the entire study: Beta-chain transcripts were consistently detected in greater numbers than alpha-chain transcripts, which likely reflected higher beta-chain transcript abundance. In non-small cell lung cancer, the study made a quantitative comparison of TCR alpha and beta repertoires among multiple tumor regions, matched nontumor lung and blood. In the raw uncorrected reads, each unique combination of TCR and UMI appeared on average more than ten times. The study linked features of the TCR repertoire to counts of nonsynonymous mutations, which were determined by whole-exome sequencing of tumor tissue. Both alpha and beta chains were TCR-sequenced in samples taken at surgery, namely 220 tumor regions, around 64 matched nontumor lung samples and 55 to 60 PBMC samples. Overall study results and their limits: Additional single-cell paired TCR alpha and beta sequencing was considered necessary to confirm, at a functional level, the hypothesis that regional TCRs recognize regional mutations.

This sample's time point label indicates: sample taken at primary tumor resection. TCR sequencing used whole RNA extracted from tumor and nontumor lung tissue, or from cryopreserved PBMC samples, without cell sorting. Donors were around 69 patients with early-stage, untreated non-small cell lung cancer from the lung TRACERx cohort. Patients were selected for TCR sequencing only if sufficient RNA was available from at least two tumor regions. A lung pathologist reviewed the tumor and adjacent nontumor lung specimens before the specimens were selected. This clonotype was observed many times. The clone's antigen remains unknown. No clone much larger than this one lies a single base away; base qualities are absent. For a library built for alpha chains, this beta chain is a stray read; little rests on its size. Libraries were made using 5' RACE. Sequencer: NextSeq 500. To allow correction of PCR and sequencing errors, the TCR library protocol tagged every TCR cDNA molecule with a unique molecular identifier. The published analysis was carried out like this. TCR identification, UMI-based error correction and CDR3 extraction were performed with Decombinator tools. TCRs above a frequency of 2 per 1,000, corresponding to the top 1% of the tumor frequency distribution, were defined as expanded. Renyi diversity was computed with the R vegan package after each repertoire had been subsampled 100 times to 5,000 TCRs. CDR3 similarity networks were constructed using string-kernel similarity of amino acid triplets, with links drawn between CDR3s whose pairwise similarity was above 0.82. TCRdb itself trimmed the public reads at Q25 with fastp, ran MiXCR and retained productive beta chains. Each CDR3 protein gets just one entry, which takes the most common genes and DNA from the rows behind it. TCRdb's processing, not the authors', yielded these V and J calls. This sample gives around 11,000 distinct CDR3 sequences in total; around 4% of them show up just once. Around 7.6% of the sample rests with the top ten.

The germline V gene (reference sequence) gives CDR1 as SEHNR and CDR2 as FQNEAQ. The CDR3 runs 14 residues from the cysteine to the phenylalanine. Just CDR3 DNA is preserved here, 42 bases in frame from base 1. At the junction V is shortened by 0 bases and J by 5 bases, with 10 bases in between. Source: normal lung tissue next to the tumor, taken at surgery. This receptor was taken from a male donor with early-stage non-small cell lung cancer. Recombination joined TRBV7-9 with TRBJ2-5, with TRBD2 tentatively as D gene (6 bases match). The DNA sequence reads TGTGCCAGCAGCTTAGCAGGAGGAGGGGAGACCCAGTACTTC. Its product reads: CASSLAGGGETQYF.